This T cell receptor (beta chain) is drawn from a study of technical replicates of blood from several donors. This CDR3 comprises 15 residues. Germline V CDR1 and CDR2: LGHNA, YNFKEQ. The junction had 11 bases not matched to a gene; V was cut back by 4 bases and J by 6 bases. This clone was observed once. TCRdb keeps only in-frame clones here, not all; method: immunoSEQ multiplex PCR. The sample lists around 13,000 clones, approximately 94% occurring once. This clonotype was sampled from a human donor in good health. The V and J genes are TRBV4-2 and TRBJ2-7, with 8 bases fitting TRBD2. The specimen sequenced was PBMCs. CDR3 residues: CASSPGATSDGEQYF. CDR3 nucleotides: TGTGCCAGCAGCCCGGGGGCGACTAGCGATGGCGAGCAGTACTTC.